This T cell receptor beta chain derives from a study of T cells in Graves' hyperthyroidism and ophthalmopathy. General study points: Within blood appeared most thyroid clonotypes that had expanded above 0.001.

It was RNA transcripts that yielded the amplified TCR beta CDR3 regions. The TCR CDR3 first-round RT-PCR relied on the HTBI primer set. TCRdb redid the calling of the multiplex PCR reads with MiXCR, one entry per CDR3 protein. The data contain about 640,000 distinct CDR3 sequences, less than 25% of them singletons. Germline CDR1 GTSNPN, CDR2 SVGIG (reference sequence). Trimming cost V 0 bases and J 0 bases, with 11 bases left between them. The CDR3 runs 16 residues. Ten or more counts support this clonotype. What it binds is unknown. The study included ophthalmopathy patients with Clinical Activity Score at least 3, NOSPECS grade at least 4 and duration under 3 months. The study based diagnoses on clinical symptoms, serum thyroxine and TRAb, thyroid ultrasound and orbital computed tomography.

This TCR was recovered from a man younger than 45 with Graves' ophthalmopathy. What was sequenced was blood. V and J are TRBV30 and TRBJ1-4; no definite D call. The CDR3 bases are TGTGCCTGGAGTGTACGGGCCGGGGCAACTAATGAAAAACTGTTTTTT. Protein sequence: CAWSVRAGATNEKLFF.